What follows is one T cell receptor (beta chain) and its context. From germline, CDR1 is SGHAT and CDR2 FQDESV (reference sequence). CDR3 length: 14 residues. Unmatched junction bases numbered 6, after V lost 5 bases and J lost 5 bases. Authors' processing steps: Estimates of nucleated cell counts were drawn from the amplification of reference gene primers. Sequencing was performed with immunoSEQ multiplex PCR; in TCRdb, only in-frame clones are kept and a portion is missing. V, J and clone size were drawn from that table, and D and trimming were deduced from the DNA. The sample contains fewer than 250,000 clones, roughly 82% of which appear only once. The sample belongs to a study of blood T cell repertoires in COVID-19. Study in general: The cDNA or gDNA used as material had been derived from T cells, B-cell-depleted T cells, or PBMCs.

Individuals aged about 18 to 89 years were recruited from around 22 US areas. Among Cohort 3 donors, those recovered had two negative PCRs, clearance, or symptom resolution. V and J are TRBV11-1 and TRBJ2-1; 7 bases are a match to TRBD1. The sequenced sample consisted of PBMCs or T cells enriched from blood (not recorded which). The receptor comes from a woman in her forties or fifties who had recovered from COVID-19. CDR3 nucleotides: TGTGCCAGCAGCCCCCAGACAGGGAACAATGAGCAGTTCTTC. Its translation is CASSPQTGNNEQFF. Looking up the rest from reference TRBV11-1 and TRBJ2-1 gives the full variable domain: EAEVAQSPRYKITEKSQAVAFWCDPISGHATLYWYRQILGQGPELLVQFQDESVVDDSQLPKDRFSAERLKGVDSTLKIQPAELGDSAMYLCASSPQTGNNEQFFGPGTRLTVL.